This TCR beta chain is drawn from a study of blood T cell repertoires in COVID-19. Whole-study context: The analysed material was cDNA or gDNA that came from T cells, B-cell-depleted T cells, or PBMCs.

Sequenced by immunoSEQ multiplex PCR; TCRdb stores in-frame clones only, minus some. Of some 180,000 clones in the sample, approximately 85% are singletons; the top ten hold 6.2%. Germline V gene sequence: CDR1 SGHRS, CDR2 YFSETQ. CDR3 length equals 16 residues. The V end was cut by 2 bases, the J end by 0 bases, with 12 bases between. Sequencing used PBMCs or T cells enriched from blood (not recorded which). The J gene is TRBJ2-1, the V gene TRBV5-1; D possibly corresponds to TRBD1 (6 bases). The sequence came from a man between 35 and 55 years old who had recovered from COVID-19. The CDR3 sequence is CASSLTGPGSYNEQFF. Here the CDR3 DNA reads TGCGCCAGCAGCTTAACAGGGCCCGGCTCCTACAATGAGCAGTTCTTC.